These 24 T cell receptor beta chains originate from one sample sequenced in a study of shared clonotypes between healthy human individuals. Generated by immunoSEQ multiplex PCR, the TCRdb table keeps only in-frame clones and is missing some. Of 150,000 to 200,000 clones in the sample, 66% were seen once. The source material was memory CD4+ T cells sorted from blood. Stated subset: CD45RA-negative fraction. The origin of the receptors is a man younger than 40 in good health.

CDR3 nucleotide sequence: TGCGCCAGCAGCCCCGGTGGGGGACATTTTACCGGGGAGCTGTTTTTT. It encodes CASSPGGGHFTGELFF. The gene calls are TRBV4-3 and TRBJ2-2; tentatively, D is TRBD1 (6 bases). CDR1 LGHNA and CDR2 YSLEER come from the germline V gene. The CDR3 consists of 16 residues. V lost 4 bases and J lost 5, with 17 bases in between.

The sample holds one count of this clone. This sequence joins TRBV29-1 and TRBJ2-1, with D possibly matching TRBD2 (5 bases). The V end lost 7 bases, the J end lost 0 bases, and 16 bases lay between the germline ends. In germline, CDR1 is SQVTM, CDR2 ANQGSEA. The CDR3 sequence is 15 residues long. The CDR3 nucleotides read TGCAGCGCCCCGAGCGGTTCTACCTCCTACAATGAGCAGTTCTTC. This sequence encodes CSAPSGSTSYNEQFF.

The chain has TRBV5-1 and TRBJ2-5, with D maybe TRBD2 (5 bases). This CDR3 has 14 residues. Germline CDR1 SGHRS, CDR2 YFSETQ. With 7 bases removed from V and 5 bases from J, the gap between germline ends came to 18 bases. CDR3 DNA sequence: TGCGCCAGCTCGGTCCGGGAAGGCCGGGAGACCCAGTACTTC. Protein product: CASSVREGRETQYF.

The V gene is TRBV5-1, the J gene TRBJ2-2; 8 bases map to TRBD2. The germline V gene encodes CDR1 SGHRS and CDR2 YFSETQ. J was trimmed by 11 bases and V by 0 bases; bases with no gene match: 9. The CDR3 spans 15 residues. The CDR3 coding sequence is TGCGCCAGCAGCTTGGGTTCAGCGGGAGCCTCAGAGCTGTTTTTT. Protein sequence: CASSLGSAGASELFF.

The gene calls are TRBV19 and TRBJ2-1; 9 nucleotides line up with TRBD2. The J segment lost 4 bases and the V segment lost 6 bases, leaving 10 bases of the junction unmatched. Germline CDR1 reads LNHDA; CDR2 reads SQIVND (reference sequence). The CDR3 extends over 16 amino acids. The CDR3 reads CASSAYPLAGYNEQFF. The CDR3, as DNA: TGTGCCAGTAGCGCATATCCCCTAGCGGGGTACAATGAGCAGTTCTTC.

This chain links TRBV6-6 with TRBJ1-1; D call uncertain. V was trimmed by 4 bases and J by 8 bases, leaving 11 bases between them. CDR3 length: 12 amino acids. Looked up from germline, CDR1 is MNHNY and CDR2 is SVGAGI (reference sequence). DNA for the CDR3: TGTGCCAGCAGTTTCCGCGGCCTAGAAGCTTTCTTT. Its translation is CASSFRGLEAFF.

The rearrangement joins TRBV5-1 to TRBJ2-7; TRBD2 is a possible D gene (5 bases). Trimming cost V 4 bases and J 1 base, with 18 bases left between them. Per germline, CDR1 SGHRS and CDR2 YFSETQ. This CDR3 region has 16 residues. The CDR3 DNA sequence: TGCGCCAGCAGCCCAGATGCGGGTACTTCATCCTACGAGCAGTACTTC. Its protein product is CASSPDAGTSSYEQYF.

The chain has TRBV5-5 and TRBJ2-1, with 9 nucleotides matching TRBD1. V shed 3 bases, J shed 6 bases, and the junction held 7 bases outside the gene matches. Germline V lookup: CDR1 SGHKS, CDR2 YYEKEE (reference sequence). The CDR3 is 15 residues long. The CDR3: CASSSSGTGTNEQFF. CDR3 sequence (DNA): TGTGCCAGCAGCTCATCCGGGACAGGGACCAATGAGCAGTTCTTC.

This clone came up once. The chain recombines TRBV5-4 with TRBJ1-2; TRBD1 aligns across 8 bases. V was clipped by 0 bases and J by 4 bases; unmatched bases: 11. Germline-derived CDR1 and CDR2 are SGHNT and YYREEE (reference sequence). The CDR3 is 17 residues long. The CDR3, as DNA: TGTGCCAGCAGCTTGGCACAACCGGGACAGGTTGCCTATGGCTACACCTTC. This translates into CASSLAQPGQVAYGYTF.

This clone was seen only a few times. The V call is TRBV27, the J call TRBJ1-5, with TRBD1 as a possible D gene (5 bases). Trimming took 6 bases from V and 6 from J, leaving 15 bases between them. Germline lookup yields CDR1 MNHEY and CDR2 SMNVEV (reference sequence). This CDR3 is built from 14 residues. CDR3 nucleotides: TGTGCCAGCAGGACACGGACGGGGGGTCAGCCCCAGCATTTT. Translating it yields CASRTRTGGQPQHF.

This chain links TRBV18 with TRBJ2-3; no clear D gene. V was clipped by 2 bases and J by 4 bases, with 7 bases between them. This CDR3 is built from 13 residues. Germline CDR1 KGHSH, CDR2 LQKENI. The CDR3 loop is CASSPGISDTQYF. The CDR3 region has the DNA TGTGCCAGCTCACCAGGGATCTCAGATACGCAGTATTTT.

A few counts support this clone. The chain has TRBV29-1 and TRBJ2-3, with 11 bases aligning to TRBD2. CDR3 length equals 14 residues. The J segment lost 4 bases and the V segment lost 2 bases, leaving 2 bases of the junction unmatched. Germline V gene data show CDR1 as SQVTM and CDR2 as ANQGSEA. CDR3 DNA: TGCAGCGTTGAAATTAGCGGGGGGGCAGATACGCAGTATTTT. It is translated as CSVEISGGADTQYF.

The rearrangement uses TRBV27 and TRBJ2-5; TRBD2 agrees at 13 bases. This CDR3 is built from 15 residues. The V gene's germline CDR1 is MNHEY and CDR2 SMNVEV (reference sequence). The V segment lost 6 bases and the J segment 9 bases; nucleotides outside the gene matches: 10. In DNA, the CDR3 is TGTGCCAGCAGCCCCGGGACTAGCGGGGAAGGGTCCCAGTACTTC. Its translation is CASSPGTSGEGSQYF.

The chain has TRBV7-8 and TRBJ1-5; tentatively, D is TRBD1 (6 bases). Germline CDR1 is SGHVS and CDR2 is FQNEAQ. V was cut by 3 bases and J by 3 bases, with 9 bases left in between. This CDR3 region has 14 residues. CDR3 sequence reads: CASSFGTPNQPQHF. The CDR3 DNA follows: TGTGCCAGCAGCTTCGGGACACCCAATCAGCCCCAGCATTTT.

The chain has TRBV5-1 and TRBJ2-3; possibly TRBD2 for D (5 bases). The V end lost 0 bases, the J end lost 6 bases, and 14 bases lay between the germline ends. Germline loops: CDR1 SGHRS, CDR2 YFSETQ. The CDR3 sequence is 15 residues long. This CDR3 is CASSLAPFERDTQYF. CDR3 nucleotides: TGCGCCAGCAGCTTGGCCCCATTCGAGCGGGATACGCAGTATTTT.

This clone has only one observation. This sequence joins TRBV6-5 and TRBJ2-7, with TRBD1 matching over 7 bases. CDR1 is MNHEY, CDR2 SVGAGI, per germline. The CDR3 has 14 residues. V trimming: 6 bases; J trimming: 1 base; junction bases outside the gene matches: 6. Written as DNA, the CDR3 is TGTGCCAGCAGCCTCACAGGGGATTCCTACGAGCAGTACTTC. Encoded protein: CASSLTGDSYEQYF.

Note on this clone: At one boundary the junction diverges from the germline segment, which might be a read error. J is TRBJ2-5 and V is TRBV5-1; 11 bases agree with TRBD2. The CDR3 consists of 20 residues. CDR1 and CDR2 (germline): SGHRS, YFSETQ. The CDR3 bases are TGCGCCCGCAGCTTGTGGGCGGCGGGGGGGACTAGCGGACACCAAGAGACCCAGTACTTC. Protein sequence: CARSLWAAGGTSGHQETQYF.

CDR3 loop: CASSPPGGVYNEQFF. The CDR3 DNA reads as TGTGCCAGCAGCCCTCCGGGCGGGGTCTACAATGAGCAGTTCTTC. The V call is TRBV5-4, the J call TRBJ2-1; D possibly corresponds to TRBD2 (6 bases). Between the trimmed V and J ends, which lost 4 bases and 3 bases, there was a span of 14 bases. CDR1 is SGHNT, CDR2 YYREEE, per germline (reference sequence). The CDR3 contains 15 residues.

This clone came up many times. The chain joins TRBV29-1 to TRBJ1-2; D perhaps matches TRBD1 (5 bases). Looked up from germline, CDR1 is SQVTM and CDR2 is ANQGSEA. This CDR3 region has 14 residues. The ends were cut back, 2 bases at V and 6 bases at J, with 16 bases in the middle. The CDR3 nucleotides are TGCAGCGTTGAAAGGGCGGCAGGGAAGGATGGCTACACCTTC. Residues: CSVERAAGKDGYTF. Combining the CDR3 with reference TRBV29-1 and TRBJ1-2 gives the whole variable domain SAVISQKPSRDICQRGTSLTIQCQVDSQVTMMFWYRQQPGQSLTLIATANQGSEATYESGFVIDKFPISRPNLTFSTLTVSNMSPEDSSIYLCSVERAAGKDGYTFGSGTRLTVV.

The V call is TRBV7-2, the J call TRBJ1-5; 8 bases map to TRBD1. From germline, CDR1 is SGHTA and CDR2 FQGNSA. V lost 5 bases and J lost 0; bases outside the gene matches: 6. This CDR3 is built from 16 residues. The CDR3 nucleotides are TGTGCCAGCAGCCCGCGACAGGGGAATAGCAATCAGCCCCAGCATTTT. Translated, it gives CASSPRQGNSNQPQHF.

This clone has a handful of counts. The rearrangement links TRBV11-2 to TRBJ1-4; D is undetermined. V lost 1 base to trimming and J lost 4 bases, with 10 bases between them. The CDR3 consists of 15 residues. CDR1 is SGHAT, CDR2 FQNNGV, per germline. CDR3 residues: CASSLVRFGNEKLFF. Written as DNA, the CDR3 is TGTGCCAGCAGCTTAGTGAGGTTCGGTAATGAAAAACTGTTTTTT. The full variable domain, its missing parts supplied by reference TRBV11-2 and TRBJ1-4, is EAGVAQSPRYKIIEKRQSVAFWCNPISGHATLYWYQQILGQGPKLLIQFQNNGVVDDSQLPKDRFSAERLKGVDSTLKIQPAKLEDSAVYLCASSLVRFGNEKLFFGSGTQLSVL.

The chain uses TRBV18 and TRBJ2-7, with D unresolved. This CDR3 has 12 residues. Per the germline V gene, CDR1 is KGHSH and CDR2 is LQKENI. Trimming removed 5 bases at V and 4 bases at J, with 9 bases between. The CDR3 bases are TGTGCCAGCTCAAAAGACCGATACGAGCAGTACTTC. Residues: CASSKDRYEQYF.

This chain links TRBV21-1 with TRBJ1-2. TRBV21-1 is listed as a pseudogene. There are 14 residues in the CDR3. This CDR3 is CASSKPVWGYGYTF. The CDR3 DNA reads TGTGCCAGCAGCAAACCGGTTTGGGGGTATGGCTACACCTTC.

This clone was detected a few times. This chain uses TRBV11-3 with TRBJ2-3, with TRBD1 matching 10 bases. V lost 5 bases to trimming and J lost 4 bases; unmatched junction nucleotides: 6. Germline V gene lookup returns CDR1 SGHNT and CDR2 YENEEA. The CDR3 loop spans 15 amino acids. The CDR3 reads CASSAAGTGADTQYF. CDR3 nucleotide sequence: TGTGCCAGCAGCGCAGCCGGGACAGGGGCAGATACGCAGTATTTT.